The T cell receptor beta chain described here comes from a study of cytomegalovirus exposure and HLA in healthy donors. Whole-study results and caveats: There were some public TCRs occurring in many donors, but most TCR sequences were rare.

The study ran its PCR with 60 Vbeta and 13 Jbeta primers. Libraries were prepared by immunoSEQ multiplex PCR; TCRdb keeps only in-frame clonotypes and omits some of them. This table holds about 110,000 clones, approximately 80% found once. The CDR3 extends over 12 amino acids. As to this clone: What it binds is not known.

Sequencing was performed on PBMCs. This TCR derives from a male donor in good health and CMV-seronegative. The chain is built from TRBV12-1 and TRBJ2-7; the DNA was not used to check the table's D call, TRBD2. TRBV12-1 is tagged as a pseudogene. This chain's CDR3 is CASSPDCVGQYF. The CDR3 nucleotides are TGTGCCAGCAGCCCGGACTGCGTGGGTCAGTACTTC.